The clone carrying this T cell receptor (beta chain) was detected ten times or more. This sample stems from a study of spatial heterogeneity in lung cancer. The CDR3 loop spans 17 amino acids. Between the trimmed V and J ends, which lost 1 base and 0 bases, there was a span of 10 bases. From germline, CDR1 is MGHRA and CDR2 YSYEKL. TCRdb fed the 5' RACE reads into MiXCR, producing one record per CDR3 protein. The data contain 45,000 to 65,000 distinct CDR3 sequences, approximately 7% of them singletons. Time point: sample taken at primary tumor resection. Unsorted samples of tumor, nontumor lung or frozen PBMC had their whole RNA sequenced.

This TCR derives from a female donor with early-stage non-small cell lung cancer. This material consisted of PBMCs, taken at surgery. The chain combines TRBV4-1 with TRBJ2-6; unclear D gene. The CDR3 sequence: CASSQVFVGSGANVLTF. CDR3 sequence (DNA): TGCGCCAGCAGCCAAGTATTTGTGGGCTCTGGGGCCAACGTCCTGACTTTC.